One sample yielded the 10 T cell receptor beta chains listed below, sequenced in a study of cytomegalovirus exposure and HLA in healthy donors. Profiling relied on immunoSEQ multiplex PCR, and the TCRdb table lists in-frame clones only, not all of them. The sample holds roughly 200,000 clones; roughly 77% are singletons and the top ten take 0.95% to 1.5%. Sequences were obtained from PBMCs. Receptors originate from a woman aged 30 to 39 in good health and CMV-seronegative.

The chain carries TRBV5-1 and TRBJ1-5, with TRBD1 matching over 8 bases. CDR3 length: 16 residues. CDR1 is SGHRS and CDR2 is YFSETQ in the germline V gene. V dropped 4 bases and J dropped 2; count of bases not matched to a gene: 8. CDR3 region: CASSKTGASGNQPQHF. As DNA, the CDR3 is TGCGCCAGCAGCAAGACAGGGGCGAGTGGCAATCAGCCCCAGCATTTT.

This clone was detected once. The chain employs TRBV6-5 and TRBJ2-1, with 7 positions matching TRBD2. This CDR3 has 16 amino acids. CDR1 is MNHEY, CDR2 SVGAGI, per germline. Trimming took 2 bases from V and 6 from J; bases not matched to a gene: 10. CDR3 in DNA: TGTGCCAGCAGTTACATCGCGGGAGCGGACGGCAATGAGCAGTTCTTC. It encodes CASSYIAGADGNEQFF.

This rearrangement joins TRBV21-1 to TRBJ2-7; the DNA was not compared with TRBD1, the D call given in the table. TRBV21-1 is deemed a pseudogene. There are 16 residues in the CDR3. The chain's CDR3 is CASSKRGGRGTYEQYF. CDR3 DNA sequence: TGTGCCAGCAGCAAAAGGGGCGGACGAGGCACCTACGAGCAGTACTTC.

V and J are TRBV6-5 and TRBJ2-7; 10 bases match TRBD2. The junction had 6 bases not matched to a gene; V was cut back by 4 bases and J by 3 bases. There are 15 residues in the CDR3. CDR1 MNHEY and CDR2 SVGAGI come from the germline V gene. The CDR3 DNA is TGTGCCAGCAGTTCCGCAGCTAGCGGGAGCTACGAGCAGTACTTC. Residues: CASSSAASGSYEQYF.

Only one count was recorded for this clone. This rearrangement joins TRBV6-5 to TRBJ2-1; the match to TRBD2 covers 10 bases. With V trimmed by 0 bases and J by 5 bases, 4 bases remained unmatched. Germline assignment: CDR1 MNHEY and CDR2 SVGAGI. There are 16 residues in the CDR3. The CDR3 sequence is CASSYSASGGNNEQFF. In DNA form, the CDR3 reads TGTGCCAGCAGTTACTCGGCTAGCGGGGGAAACAATGAGCAGTTCTTC.

This clone showed up just once. V and J are TRBV5-1 and TRBJ2-5, with a tentative D call TRBD1 (6 bases). The CDR3 runs 15 residues. Per the germline V gene, CDR1 is SGHRS and CDR2 is YFSETQ. Trimming cost V 0 bases and J 5 bases, with 14 bases left between them. The DNA of the CDR3 is TGCGCCAGCAGCTTGGCCGGGCAGGGGCTGGAGACCCAGTACTTC. Protein: CASSLAGQGLETQYF.

As concerns this clone: The same CDR3 is also encoded by other DNA sequences in this sample. The gene calls are TRBV5-1 and TRBJ2-5, with 8 bases identical to TRBD2. Germline CDR1 SGHRS, CDR2 YFSETQ. The junction had 9 bases not matched to a gene; V was cut back by 0 bases and J by 5 bases. This CDR3 contains 16 residues. The CDR3 nucleotides are TGCGCCAGCAGCTTGGAACTAGCGGTTGGTGGGGAGACCCAGTACTTC. Translated, it gives CASSLELAVGGETQYF.

This clone was recorded only once. The chain joins TRBV29-1 to TRBJ2-1; the match to TRBD2 covers 8 bases. V lost 6 bases and J lost 0; bases outside the gene matches: 16. Germline loops: CDR1 SQVTM, CDR2 ANQGSEA. This CDR3 has 18 amino acids. The CDR3 spells CSVRSAAGDEISYNEQFF. CDR3 sequence (DNA): TGCAGCGTCAGATCAGCAGCGGGAGATGAAATCTCCTACAATGAGCAGTTCTTC.

The genes are TRBV28 and TRBJ2-7, with D perhaps matching TRBD1 (6 bases). CDR1 is MDHEN, CDR2 SYDVKM, per germline. Deletions cut 7 bases from V and 4 bases from J, with 17 bases between. This CDR3 region has 14 residues. CDR3 DNA sequence: TGTGCCAGCACTTCCGGGGCAGGGGTTTACGAGCAGTACTTC. Encoded protein: CASTSGAGVYEQYF.

The gene calls are TRBV28 and TRBJ1-5, with D unclear. The V and J ends lost 7 bases and 6 bases respectively, with 13 bases between them. The CDR3 loop spans 13 amino acids. Germline lookup yields CDR1 MDHEN and CDR2 SYDVKM. The DNA for the CDR3 is TGTGCCAGCATGGAGGGCGGGCGTCAGCCCCAGCATTTT. Its translation is CASMEGGRQPQHF.